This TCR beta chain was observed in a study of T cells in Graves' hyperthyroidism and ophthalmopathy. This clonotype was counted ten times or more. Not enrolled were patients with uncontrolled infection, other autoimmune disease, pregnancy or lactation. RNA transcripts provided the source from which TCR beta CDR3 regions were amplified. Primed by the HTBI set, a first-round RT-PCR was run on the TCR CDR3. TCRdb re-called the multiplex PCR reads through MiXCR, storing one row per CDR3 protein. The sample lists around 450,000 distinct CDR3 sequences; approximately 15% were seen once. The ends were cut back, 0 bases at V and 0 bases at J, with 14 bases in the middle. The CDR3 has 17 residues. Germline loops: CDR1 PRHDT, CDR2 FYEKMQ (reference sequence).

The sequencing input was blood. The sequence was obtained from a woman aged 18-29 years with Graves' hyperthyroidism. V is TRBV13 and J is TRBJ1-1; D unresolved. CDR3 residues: CASSLGWARKMNTEAFF. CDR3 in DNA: TGTGCCAGCAGCTTAGGTTGGGCTAGGAAGATGAACACTGAAGCTTTCTTT.